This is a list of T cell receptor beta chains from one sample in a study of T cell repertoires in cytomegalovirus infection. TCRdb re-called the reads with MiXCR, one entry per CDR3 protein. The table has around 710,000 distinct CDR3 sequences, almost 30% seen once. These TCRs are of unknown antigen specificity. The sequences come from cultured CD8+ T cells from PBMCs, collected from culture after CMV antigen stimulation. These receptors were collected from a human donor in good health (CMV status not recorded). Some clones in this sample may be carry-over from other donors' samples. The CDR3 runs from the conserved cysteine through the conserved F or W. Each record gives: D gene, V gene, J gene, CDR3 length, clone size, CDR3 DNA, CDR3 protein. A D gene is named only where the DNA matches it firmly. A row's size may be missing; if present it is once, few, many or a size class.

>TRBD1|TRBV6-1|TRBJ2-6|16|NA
TGTGCCAGCAGAACGGGACAGGGCTTCTGGGCCAACGTCCTGACTTTC
CASRTGQGFWANVLTF
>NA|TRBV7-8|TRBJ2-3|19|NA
TGTGCCAGCAGCTCCCCGACAGGACCAGGGGTTGGGGCCGCAGATACGCAGTATTTT
CASSSPTGPGVGAADTQYF
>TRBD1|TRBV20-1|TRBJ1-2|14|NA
TGCAGTGCTAGAAATAGGGGGCACGTCTATGGCTACACCTTC
CSARNRGHVYGYTF
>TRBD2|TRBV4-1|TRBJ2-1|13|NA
TGCGCCAGCAGCCCCGGGGAGGGAGATGAGCAGTTCTTC
CASSPGEGDEQFF
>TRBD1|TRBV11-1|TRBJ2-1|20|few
TGTGCCAGCAGCCTCAGGACAGGGGCATATGTATCGGGTTCCTACAATGAGCAGTTCTTC
CASSLRTGAYVSGSYNEQFF
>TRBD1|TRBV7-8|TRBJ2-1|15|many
TGTGCCAGCAGCTTAGTGCAGGGGGTCGACAATGAGCAGTTCTTC
CASSLVQGVDNEQFF
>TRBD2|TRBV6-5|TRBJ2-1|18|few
TGTGCCAGCAGCCTTACTAGCGGGGGGGCGACCGCGCACAATGAGCAGTTCTTC
CASSLTSGGATAHNEQFF
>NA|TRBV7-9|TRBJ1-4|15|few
TGTGCCAGCAGCTTCCCCCCAGCAGGCGCCGAAAAACTGTTTTTT
CASSFPPAGAEKLFF
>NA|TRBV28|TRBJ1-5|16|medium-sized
TGTGCCAGCAGCCTCGCGGGGCAGGGAGCGGTGGAGCCCCAGCATTTT
CASSLAGQGAVEPQHF
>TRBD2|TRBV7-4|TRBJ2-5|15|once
TGTGCCAGCAGCTTTTTAGCGGGGGGGCGAGAGACCCAGTACTTC
CASSFLAGGRETQYF
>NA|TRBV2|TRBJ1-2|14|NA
TGTGCCAGCAGTGCCATTCAGGGGAACTATGGCTACACCTTC
CASSAIQGNYGYTF
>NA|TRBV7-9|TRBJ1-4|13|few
TGTGCCAGCAAGGGGCAGCCTAATGAAAAACTGTTTTTT
CASKGQPNEKLFF
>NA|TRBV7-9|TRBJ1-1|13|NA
TGTGCCAGCACCACGTCGGCTGTCACTGAAGCTTTCTTT
CASTTSAVTEAFF
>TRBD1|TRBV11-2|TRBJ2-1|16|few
TGTGCCAGCAGCCCGAGCGACAGGGACTCCTACAATGAGCAGTTCTTC
CASSPSDRDSYNEQFF
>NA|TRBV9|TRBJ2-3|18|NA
TGTGCCAGCAGCGTAAATTTTAGGAGCGGTGAAAGCACAGATACGCAGTATTTT
CASSVNFRSGESTDTQYF
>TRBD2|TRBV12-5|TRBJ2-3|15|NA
TGTGCTAGTGCCCGTAGCGGGGGCCGCACAGATACGCAGTATTTT
CASARSGGRTDTQYF
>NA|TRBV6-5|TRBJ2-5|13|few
TGTGCCAGCAGTTACTTGGCACAAGAGACCCAGTACTTC
CASSYLAQETQYF
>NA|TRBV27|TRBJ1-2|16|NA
TGTGCCAGCAGTCTCTCGGACAGAGACCCCCGGGATGGCTACACCTTC
CASSLSDRDPRDGYTF
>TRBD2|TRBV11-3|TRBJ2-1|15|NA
TGTGCCAGCAGCGACCAGAGCGGGGATTACAATGAGCAGATCTTC
CASSDQSGDYNEQIF
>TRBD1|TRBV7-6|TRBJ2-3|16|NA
TGTGCCAGCAGCTCCCTTGACAGGGGCTCCCAAGATACGCAGTATTTT
CASSSLDRGSQDTQYF
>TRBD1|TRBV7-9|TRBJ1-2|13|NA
TGTGCCAGCAGCTTGGACAGGGATTTTGGCTACACCTTC
CASSLDRDFGYTF
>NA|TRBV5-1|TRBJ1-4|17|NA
TGCGCCAGCACCCTTGAGGGGGGAAGACAGAGTAATGAAAAACTGTTTTTT
CASTLEGGRQSNEKLFF
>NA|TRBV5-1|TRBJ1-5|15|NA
TGCGCCAGCAGCTGGAGGGACCCGAACAATCAGCCCCAGCATTTT
CASSWRDPNNQPQHF
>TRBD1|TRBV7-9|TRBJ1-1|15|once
TGTGCCAGCAGCTTAGGAGACAGGGTGGACACTGAAGCTTTCTTT
CASSLGDRVDTEAFF
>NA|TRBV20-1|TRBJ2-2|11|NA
TGCAGTGCCGTAGTCACCGGGGAGCTGTTTTTT
CSAVVTGELFF
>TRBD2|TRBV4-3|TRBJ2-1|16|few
TGCGCCAGCAGCCAAGTCAGGCGGGGGGTTTACAATGAGCAGTTCTTC
CASSQVRRGVYNEQFF
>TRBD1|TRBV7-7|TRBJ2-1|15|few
TGTGCTAGCAGCGCCCGGGACAGGGATTGGGATGAGCAGTTCTTC
CASSARDRDWDEQFF
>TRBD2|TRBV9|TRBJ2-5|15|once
TGTGCCAGCAGCCGAACTAGCGGGGGCAGGGAGACCCAGTACTTC
CASSRTSGGRETQYF
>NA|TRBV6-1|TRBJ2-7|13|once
TGTGCCAGCAGTGAAACAAGGATCTACGAGCAGTACTTC
CASSETRIYEQYF
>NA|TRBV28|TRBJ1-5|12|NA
TGTGCCAGCAGCCGCTTCAGGAACCCCCAGCATTTT
CASSRFRNPQHF
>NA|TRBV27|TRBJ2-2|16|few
TGTGCCAGCAGTTCGACCGGGACACCGAACACCGGGGAGCTGTTTTTT
CASSSTGTPNTGELFF
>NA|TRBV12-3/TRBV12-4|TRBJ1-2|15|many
TGTGCCAGCAGCCCGGGGCGGGCCGAGGTCTATGGCTACACCTTC
CASSPGRAEVYGYTF
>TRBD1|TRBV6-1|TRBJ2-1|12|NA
TGCGCCTTGGGACAGGGCTACAATGAGCAGTTCTTC
CALGQGYNEQFF
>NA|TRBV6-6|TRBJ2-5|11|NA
TGTGCCAGTTTTAGGGGGGAGACCCAGTACTTC
CASFRGETQYF
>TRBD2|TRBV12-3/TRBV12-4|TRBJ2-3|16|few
TGTGCCAGCAGTTCCTTCCGGGGGGGCTCATTAGATACGCAGTATTTT
CASSSFRGGSLDTQYF
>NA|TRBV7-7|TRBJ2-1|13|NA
TGTGCTACCCGGGAAACTCGAAGAAATGAGCAGTTCTTC
CATRETRRNEQFF
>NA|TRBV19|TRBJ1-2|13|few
TGTGCCAGTAGTATTCGGCAGCCCTATGGCTACACCTTC
CASSIRQPYGYTF
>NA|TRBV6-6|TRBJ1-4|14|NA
TGTGCCAGCATAAAATGGGGGGCAGGTGAAAAACTGTTTTTT
CASIKWGAGEKLFF
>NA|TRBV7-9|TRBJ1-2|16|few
TGTGCCAGCAGCCACCGCGGAACGGACAGTAGCTATGGCTACACCTTC
CASSHRGTDSSYGYTF
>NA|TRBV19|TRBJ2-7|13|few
TGTGCCAGTAGCCCCGGGACTGTTATAGGGCAGTACTTC
CASSPGTVIGQYF
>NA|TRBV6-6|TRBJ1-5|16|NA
TGTGCCAGCAGTTACTCGCCAGGAGATAGCAATCAGCCCCAGCATTTT
CASSYSPGDSNQPQHF
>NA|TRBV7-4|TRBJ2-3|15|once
TGTGCCAGCAGCTTAGCAGGGTTAGGCGCAGATACGCAGTATTTT
CASSLAGLGADTQYF
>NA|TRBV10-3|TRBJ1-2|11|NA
TGTGCCATCTTACTTAACTATGGCTACACCTTC
CAILLNYGYTF
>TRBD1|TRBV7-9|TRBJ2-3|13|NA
TGTGCCAGCAGCCCACAGGGGCCAGATACGCAGTATTTT
CASSPQGPDTQYF
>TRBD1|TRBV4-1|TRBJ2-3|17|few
TGCGCCAGCAGCCAGAGGGGACAGGGTTCTACCACAGATACGCAGTATTTT
CASSQRGQGSTTDTQYF
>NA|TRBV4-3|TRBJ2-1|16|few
TGCGCCAGCAGCCAAGTTCTGGTCTCGGCGTACAATGAGCAGTTCTTC
CASSQVLVSAYNEQFF
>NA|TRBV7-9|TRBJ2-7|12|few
TGTGCCAGCAGCAAGGACACCTACGAGCAGTACTTC
CASSKDTYEQYF
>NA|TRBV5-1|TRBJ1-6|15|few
TGCGCCAGCCGGGGGGGCCTCGGGTATAATTCACCCCTCCACTTT
CASRGGLGYNSPLHF
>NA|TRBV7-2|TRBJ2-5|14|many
TGTGCCAGCAGCTCGGGACACCTCCAAGAGACCCAGTACTTC
CASSSGHLQETQYF
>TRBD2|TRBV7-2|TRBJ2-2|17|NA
TGTGCCAGCAGCTTGCGGCGGGGGGCTCAGGTCACCGGGGAGCTGTTTTTT
CASSLRRGAQVTGELFF
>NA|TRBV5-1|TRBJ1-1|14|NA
TGCGCCAGCAGCTCCTATTCAGGAGGGACTGAAGCTTTCTTT
CASSSYSGGTEAFF
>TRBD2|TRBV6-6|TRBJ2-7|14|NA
TGTGCCAGCAGACTAGCGGGGGGGTTTAACGAGCAGTACTTC
CASRLAGGFNEQYF
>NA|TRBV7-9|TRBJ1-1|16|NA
TGTGCCAGCAGCTTAGCCCGCCAGCTACAGAACACTGAAGCTTTCTTT
CASSLARQLQNTEAFF
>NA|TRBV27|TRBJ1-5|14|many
TGTGCCAGCAGCTGGGGGGCGAGCAATCAGCCCCAGCATTTT
CASSWGASNQPQHF